This T cell receptor (beta chain) stems from a study of cytomegalovirus exposure and HLA in healthy donors. About the research overall: Membership in the Caucasian-associated ancestry cluster was found for about 84% of roughly 400 genotyped donors.

CDR1 and CDR2 (germline): MNHEY, SMNVEV (reference sequence). With 8 bases clipped from V and 7 bases from J, the junction kept 3 bases outside the gene matches. The CDR3 is made up of 13 amino acids. The PCR employed 60 Vbeta primers together with 13 Jbeta primers. Only in-frame clones appear in the TCRdb table, and some are missing; sequencing was by immunoSEQ multiplex PCR. The data contain approximately 190,000 clones, 81% of them singletons. As for this clone: The antigen is not known.

General observations from the study: After further analysis at a later stage, 16,951 TCR beta sequences were associated with HLA alleles at 0.05 false discovery rate.

Sequencing input: PBMCs. This clonotype originated in a man aged 45 to 65 in good health and CMV-seronegative. This chain connects TRBV27 to TRBJ1-6; 9 positions match TRBD1. The CDR3 sequence is CASQTGGNSPLHF. The CDR3, as DNA: TGTGCCAGCCAGACAGGGGGAAATTCACCCCTCCACTTT.